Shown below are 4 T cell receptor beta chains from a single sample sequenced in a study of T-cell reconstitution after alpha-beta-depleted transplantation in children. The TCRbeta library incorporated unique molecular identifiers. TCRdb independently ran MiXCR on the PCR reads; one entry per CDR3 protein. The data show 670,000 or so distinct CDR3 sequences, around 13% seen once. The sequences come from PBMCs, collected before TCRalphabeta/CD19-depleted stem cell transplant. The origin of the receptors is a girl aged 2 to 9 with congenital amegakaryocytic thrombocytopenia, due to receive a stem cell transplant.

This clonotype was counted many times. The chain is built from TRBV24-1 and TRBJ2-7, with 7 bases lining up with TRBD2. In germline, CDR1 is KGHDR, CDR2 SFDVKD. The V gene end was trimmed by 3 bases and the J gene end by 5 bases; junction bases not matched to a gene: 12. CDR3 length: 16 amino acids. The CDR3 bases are TGTGCCACCAGTGATAGCCGCGGCGGGAGTATCCACGAGCAGTACTTC. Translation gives CATSDSRGGSIHEQYF.

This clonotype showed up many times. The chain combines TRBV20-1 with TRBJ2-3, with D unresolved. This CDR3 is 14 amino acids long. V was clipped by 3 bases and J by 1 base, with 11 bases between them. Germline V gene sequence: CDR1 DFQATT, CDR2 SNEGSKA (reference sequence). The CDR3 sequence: CSASSSARTDTQYF. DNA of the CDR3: TGCAGTGCTAGTTCTTCGGCGCGCACAGATACGCAGTATTTT.

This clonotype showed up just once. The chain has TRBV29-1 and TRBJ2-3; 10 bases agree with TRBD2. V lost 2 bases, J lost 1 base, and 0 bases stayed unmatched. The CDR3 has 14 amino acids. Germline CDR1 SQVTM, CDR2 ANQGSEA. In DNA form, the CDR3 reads TGCAGCGTTGAACTAGCGGGAGGCACAGATACGCAGTATTTT. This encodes CSVELAGGTDTQYF.

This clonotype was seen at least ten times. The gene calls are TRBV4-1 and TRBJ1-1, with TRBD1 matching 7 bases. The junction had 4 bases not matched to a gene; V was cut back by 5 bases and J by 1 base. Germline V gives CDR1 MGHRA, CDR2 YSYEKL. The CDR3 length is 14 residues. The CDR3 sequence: CASSAGQSNTEAFF. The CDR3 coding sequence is TGCGCCAGCAGCGCGGGACAGTCGAACACTGAAGCTTTCTTT.